This T cell receptor beta chain was identified in a study of cytomegalovirus exposure and HLA in healthy donors. Among the 120 subjects of the validation cohort, separate from the approximately 700-subject first cohort, were the donors. The CDR3 is 14 residues long. Germline values: CDR1 MGHRA, CDR2 YSYEKL. V lost 0 bases and J 5 bases, leaving 10 bases between the germline ends. Whole-study results and caveats: In vitro testing confirmed a few CMV-associated chains as specific for CMV antigens. Among TCR sequences, most were rare, though some public TCRs appeared in many donors. Published work reported that the classifier diagnosed cytomegalovirus status with high specificity and sensitivity.

This clone occurred a few times. Its matching antigen is unknown. The protocol was immunoSEQ multiplex PCR, while the TCRdb copy is restricted to in-frame clones and leaves out a portion. This sample has 150,000 to 200,000 clones; approximately 86% occur once, and the top ten carry 7.2%. Sequencing used PBMCs. The TCR sequence derives from a man aged 25 to 40 in good health and CMV-seropositive. This chain connects TRBV4-1 to TRBJ1-1, with a possible D match to TRBD1 (5 bases). CDR3 loop: CASSQDEGRTEAFF. The CDR3 nucleotides read TGCGCCAGCAGCCAAGATGAGGGACGGACTGAAGCTTTCTTT.